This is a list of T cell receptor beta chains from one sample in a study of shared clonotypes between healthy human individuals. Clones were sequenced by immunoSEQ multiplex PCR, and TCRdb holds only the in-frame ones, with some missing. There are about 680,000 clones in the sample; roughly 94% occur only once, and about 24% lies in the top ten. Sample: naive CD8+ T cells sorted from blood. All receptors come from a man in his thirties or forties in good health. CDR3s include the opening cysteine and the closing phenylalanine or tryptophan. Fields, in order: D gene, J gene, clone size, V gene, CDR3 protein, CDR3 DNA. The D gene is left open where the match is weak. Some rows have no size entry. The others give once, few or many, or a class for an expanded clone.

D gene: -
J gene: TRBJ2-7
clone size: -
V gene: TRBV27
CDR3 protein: CASSLSGGDRSYEQYF
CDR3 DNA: TGTGCCAGCAGTTTAAGTGGAGGGGACCGGTCCTACGAGCAGTACTTC

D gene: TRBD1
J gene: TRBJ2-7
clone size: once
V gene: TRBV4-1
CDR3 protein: CASSQEDRGLGYEQYF
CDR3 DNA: TGCGCCAGCAGCCAAGAAGACAGGGGGCTAGGGTACGAGCAGTACTTC

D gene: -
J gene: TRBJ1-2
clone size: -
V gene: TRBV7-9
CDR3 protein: CASSLGAVGGGYGYTF
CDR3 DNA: TGTGCCAGCAGCTTAGGGGCTGTCGGGGGAGGATATGGCTACACCTTC

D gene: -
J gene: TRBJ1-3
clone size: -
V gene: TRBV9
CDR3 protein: CASTGSGNTIYF
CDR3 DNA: TGTGCCAGCACAGGGTCTGGAAACACCATATATTTT

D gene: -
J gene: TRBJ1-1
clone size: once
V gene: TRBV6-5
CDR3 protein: CASTRSSLDTEAFF
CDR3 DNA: TGTGCCAGCACGAGGAGTTCCTTAGACACTGAAGCTTTCTTT

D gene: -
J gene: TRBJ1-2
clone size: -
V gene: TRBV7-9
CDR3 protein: CASSSSADFKNGYTF
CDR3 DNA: TGTGCCAGCAGCTCAAGCGCAGATTTCAAGAATGGCTACACCTTC

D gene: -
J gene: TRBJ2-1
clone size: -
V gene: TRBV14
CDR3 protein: CASSSRTRGNEQFF
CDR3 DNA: TGTGCCAGCAGCTCTAGGACCAGGGGCAATGAGCAGTTCTTC

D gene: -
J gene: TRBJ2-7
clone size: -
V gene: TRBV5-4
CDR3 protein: CASSPGLTNEQYF
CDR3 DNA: TGTGCCAGCAGCCCGGGGCTGACTAACGAGCAGTACTTC

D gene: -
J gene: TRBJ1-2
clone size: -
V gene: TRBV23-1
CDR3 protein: CASGRGGHANYGYTF
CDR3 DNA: TGCGCCAGCGGTAGGGGCGGTCATGCTAACTATGGCTACACCTTC

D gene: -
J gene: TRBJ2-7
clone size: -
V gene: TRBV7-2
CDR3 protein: CASSLTRNDYEQYF
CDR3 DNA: TGTGCCAGCAGCTTAACTCGGAATGACTACGAGCAGTACTTC

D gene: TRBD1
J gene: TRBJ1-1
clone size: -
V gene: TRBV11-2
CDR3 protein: CASSLERQGMNTEAFF
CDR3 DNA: TGTGCCAGCAGCTTAGAAAGACAGGGTATGAACACTGAAGCTTTCTTT

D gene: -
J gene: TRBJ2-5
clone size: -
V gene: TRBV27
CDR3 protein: CASGRGGQETQYF
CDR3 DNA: TGTGCCAGCGGCCGAGGGGGCCAAGAGACCCAGTACTTC

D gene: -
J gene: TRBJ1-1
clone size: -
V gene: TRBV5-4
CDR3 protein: CASSTVLGARTEAFF
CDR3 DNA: TGTGCCAGCAGCACCGTTCTAGGGGCGCGCACTGAAGCTTTCTTT

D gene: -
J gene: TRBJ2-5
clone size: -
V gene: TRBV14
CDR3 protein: CASSQESGQETQYF
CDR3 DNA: TGTGCCAGCAGCCAAGAGTCAGGGCAAGAGACCCAGTACTTC

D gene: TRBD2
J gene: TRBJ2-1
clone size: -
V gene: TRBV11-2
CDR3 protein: CASSLEVGRAAEQFF
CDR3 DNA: TGTGCCAGCAGCTTAGAAGTCGGGAGGGCCGCTGAGCAGTTCTTC

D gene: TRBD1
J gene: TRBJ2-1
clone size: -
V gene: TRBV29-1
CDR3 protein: CSVSGTGGNEQFF
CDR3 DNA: TGCAGCGTCTCCGGGACAGGGGGCAATGAGCAGTTCTTC

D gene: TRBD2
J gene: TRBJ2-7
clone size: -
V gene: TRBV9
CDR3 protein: CASSVGGRADYEQYF
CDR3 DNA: TGTGCCAGCAGCGTAGGCGGGAGGGCCGACTACGAGCAGTACTTC

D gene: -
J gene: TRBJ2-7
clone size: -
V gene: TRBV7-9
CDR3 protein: CASTGRYYEQYF
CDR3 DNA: TGTGCCAGCACTGGCAGATACTACGAGCAGTACTTC

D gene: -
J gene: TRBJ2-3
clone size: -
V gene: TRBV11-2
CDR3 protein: CASSGLADTQYF
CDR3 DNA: TGTGCCAGCAGTGGGTTAGCAGATACGCAGTATTTT

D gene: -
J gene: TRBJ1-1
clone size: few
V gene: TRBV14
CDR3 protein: CASSQRGHAFGAFF
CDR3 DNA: TGTGCCAGCAGCCAGAGGGGACACGCATTCGGCGCTTTCTTT

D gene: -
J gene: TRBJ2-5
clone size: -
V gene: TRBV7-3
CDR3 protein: CASRLNLGKKETQYF
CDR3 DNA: TGTGCCAGCAGGTTAAACTTGGGGAAGAAAGAGACCCAGTACTTC

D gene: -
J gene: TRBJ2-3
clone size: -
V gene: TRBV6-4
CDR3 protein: CASRGGGSTDTQYF
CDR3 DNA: TGTGCCAGCAGGGGAGGGGGAAGCACAGATACGCAGTATTTT

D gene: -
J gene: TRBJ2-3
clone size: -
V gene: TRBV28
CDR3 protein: CASSLGALGTDTQYF
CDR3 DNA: TGTGCCAGCAGTTTGGGAGCTTTGGGCACAGATACGCAGTATTTT

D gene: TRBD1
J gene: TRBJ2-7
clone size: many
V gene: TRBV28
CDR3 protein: CASVQGADYEQYF
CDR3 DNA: TGTGCCAGCGTACAGGGGGCCGACTACGAGCAGTACTTC

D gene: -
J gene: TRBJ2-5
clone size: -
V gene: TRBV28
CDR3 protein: CASRPVAVDKIQETQYF
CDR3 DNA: TGTGCCAGCAGGCCCGTGGCGGTAGACAAGATACAAGAGACCCAGTACTTC

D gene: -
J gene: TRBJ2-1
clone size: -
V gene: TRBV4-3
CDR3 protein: CASSQDPAGPPHEQFF
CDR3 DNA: TGCGCCAGCAGCCAAGATCCTGCGGGGCCCCCCCATGAGCAGTTCTTC

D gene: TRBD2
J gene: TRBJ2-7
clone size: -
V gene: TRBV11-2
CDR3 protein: CASSLMAGVEEQYF
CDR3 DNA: TGTGCCAGCAGCTTAATGGCGGGAGTGGAGGAGCAGTACTTC

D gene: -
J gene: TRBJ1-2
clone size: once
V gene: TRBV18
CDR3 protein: CASSPPWVLYGYTF
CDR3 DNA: TGTGCCAGCTCACCACCGTGGGTTCTGTATGGCTACACCTTC

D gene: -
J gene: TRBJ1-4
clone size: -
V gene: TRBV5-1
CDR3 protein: CASRSGSTNEKLFF
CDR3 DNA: TGCGCCAGCAGATCGGGATCAACTAATGAAAAACTGTTTTTT

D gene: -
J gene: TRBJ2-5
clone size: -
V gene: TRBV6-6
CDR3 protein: CASSYRSAAGETQYF
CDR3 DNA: TGTGCCAGCAGTTACCGATCCGCCGCCGGGGAGACCCAGTACTTC

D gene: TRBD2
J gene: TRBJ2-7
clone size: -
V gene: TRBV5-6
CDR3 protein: CASSFLGTSGSLIYEQYF
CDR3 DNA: TGTGCCAGCAGCTTCTTGGGGACTAGCGGGAGCCTAATCTACGAGCAGTACTTC

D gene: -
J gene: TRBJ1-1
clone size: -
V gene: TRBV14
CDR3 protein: CASSLVTGNTEAFF
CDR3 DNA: TGTGCCAGCAGCCTAGTGACAGGTAACACTGAAGCTTTCTTT

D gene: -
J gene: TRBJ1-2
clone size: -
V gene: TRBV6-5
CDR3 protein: CASSYVLGPGDYGYTF
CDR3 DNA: TGTGCCAGCAGTTATGTCTTGGGACCCGGGGACTATGGCTACACCTTC

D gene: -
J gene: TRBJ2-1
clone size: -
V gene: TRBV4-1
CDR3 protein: CASSQEVGVPNEQFF
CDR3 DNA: TGCGCCAGCAGCCAAGAAGTCGGGGTCCCCAATGAGCAGTTCTTC

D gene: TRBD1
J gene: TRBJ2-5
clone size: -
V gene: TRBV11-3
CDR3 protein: CASSLRGQGVQETQYF
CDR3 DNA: TGTGCCAGCAGCCTAAGGGGACAGGGGGTGCAAGAGACCCAGTACTTC

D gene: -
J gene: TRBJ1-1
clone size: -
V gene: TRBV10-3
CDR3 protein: CAISLDGPNTEAFF
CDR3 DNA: TGTGCCATCAGCCTCGACGGACCGAACACTGAAGCTTTCTTT

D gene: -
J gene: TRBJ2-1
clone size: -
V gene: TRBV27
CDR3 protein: CASSLRIYNEQFF
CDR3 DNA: TGTGCCAGCAGTTTAAGAATTTACAATGAGCAGTTCTTC

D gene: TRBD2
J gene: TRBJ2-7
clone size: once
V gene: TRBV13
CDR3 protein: CASSSKREPPYEQYF
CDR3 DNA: TGTGCCAGCAGCTCGAAGCGGGAGCCACCCTACGAGCAGTACTTC

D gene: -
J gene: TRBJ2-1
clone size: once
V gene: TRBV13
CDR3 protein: CASTSGVGTSSYNEQFF
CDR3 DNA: TGTGCCAGCACCTCGGGGGTGGGCACTAGCTCCTACAATGAGCAGTTCTTC

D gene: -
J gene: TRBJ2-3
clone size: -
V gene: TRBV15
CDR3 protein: CATSRDRGGDTQYF
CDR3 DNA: TGTGCCACCAGCAGAGACAGGGGAGGAGATACGCAGTATTTT